This T cell receptor (beta chain) was captured in a study of metastatic and nonmetastatic thyroid tumors. On the study more broadly: Repertoires of blood and of tissue (tumor or nodule) from malignant and benign thyroid patients were compared.

Germline V gene lookup returns CDR1 MNHNS and CDR2 SASEGT. The ends lost 5 bases at V and 2 bases at J; junction bases unmatched: 10. The CDR3 spans 16 residues. Patients were all untreated before their thyroid surgery. By sample share, this clone is medium-sized. TCRdb re-called the PCR reads with MiXCR. The top ten clones hold 12% of a sample with 10,000 to 15,000 clones, 25% to 30% of them seen once. This sequence was found in a female donor with papillary thyroid cancer or a benign thyroid nodule (not recorded which). Some clones in this sample may be carry-over from other donors' samples. The sample was tumor tissue. V gene TRBV6-1 combines with J gene TRBJ2-3; 7 nucleotides agree with TRBD2. CDR3 amino acids: CASSWKAGVVTDTQYF. In DNA, the CDR3 is TGTGCCAGCAGTTGGAAGGCGGGAGTGGTCACAGATACGCAGTATTTT.